This T cell receptor beta chain was profiled in a study of blood T cell repertoires in COVID-19. Authors' analysis steps: Scientists estimated how many nucleated cells there were by amplifying reference gene primers. Measured with immunoSEQ multiplex PCR; TCRdb has only the in-frame clones, and not every one. V and J calls and clone size are as listed in that table; D and trimming were resolved from the DNA. The sample consists of a few hundred thousand clones, roughly 86% of them appearing once. This clone was counted ten times or more. CDR1 DFQATT and CDR2 SNEGSKA come from the germline V gene (reference sequence). The germline V and J ends were trimmed by 3 bases and 0 bases, with 15 bases remaining between them. This CDR3 is built from 16 residues.

The clonotype comes from a woman aged 50 to 65 with acute or convalescent COVID-19. Sequencing was carried out using peripheral blood. The chain links TRBV20-1 to TRBJ1-5, with D possibly TRBD1 on 5 matching bases. CDR3 amino acids: CSASPLAGGSNQPQHF. CDR3 in DNA: TGCAGTGCTAGTCCGTTGGCGGGGGGTAGCAATCAGCCCCAGCATTTT.